A selection of T cell receptor beta chains follows, all from one sample in a study of cytomegalovirus exposure and HLA in healthy donors. Sequencing was performed with immunoSEQ multiplex PCR; in TCRdb, only in-frame clones are kept and a portion is missing. The table lists about 230,000 clones, about 89% of them singletons, with around 1% in the top ten. Sequenced sample: PBMCs. Source of these receptors: a woman aged 18-29 years in good health and CMV-seronegative. CDR3s include the opening cysteine and the closing phenylalanine or tryptophan. The order of the fields is CDR3 DNA, CDR3 protein, D gene, J gene, clone size, V gene. A D gene is named only where the DNA matches it firmly. For some rows the clone size is stated as once, few or many, or as a class when expanded; others skip it.

TGTGCCAGCAGCAAAGGGGACAGGGGGCAGTGGGCTGAAGCTTTCTTT CASSKGDRGQWAEAFF . TRBJ1-1 . TRBV21-1
TGCGCCAGCAGCTTGGGCGGTCTGGGGGCGGGGGCCTACAATGAGCAGTTCTTC CASSLGGLGAGAYNEQFF . TRBJ2-1 . TRBV5-1
TGTGCCAGCAGTTTATGGGCGCTCAGGGGGACTGAAGCTTTCTTT CASSLWALRGTEAFF TRBD1 TRBJ1-1 . TRBV28
TGTGCCAGCAGCTTCCGGGAGGGGAGCACAGATACGCAGTATTTT CASSFREGSTDTQYF TRBD2 TRBJ2-3 . TRBV7-9
TGTGCCAGCAGCCTGGGACAGAACTCTGGAAACACCATATATTTT CASSLGQNSGNTIYF TRBD1 TRBJ1-3 . TRBV5-4
TGTGCCAGCAGTTACGCGGGGAAGTATGGCTACACCTTC CASSYAGKYGYTF . TRBJ1-2 . TRBV6-5
TGCGCCAGCAGCCGTACGACTAGCGGGATAGTAGGAGAGACCCAGTACTTC CASSRTTSGIVGETQYF TRBD2 TRBJ2-5 . TRBV5-1
TGTGCCAGCAGCCATAGCACAGGGCGCTATGGCTACACCTTC CASSHSTGRYGYTF . TRBJ1-2 . TRBV14
TGTGCCAGCAGTTACACCGCCGGGACTATCATCTACGAGCAGTACTTC CASSYTAGTIIYEQYF TRBD2 TRBJ2-7 . TRBV6-5
TGTGCCAGCAGGGCTACTAGCGGCTCCTACAATGAGCAGTTCTTC CASRATSGSYNEQFF TRBD2 TRBJ2-1 once TRBV9
TGTGCCAGCAGCGCGGGAACTAGCTACTCCTACAATGAGCAGTTCTTC CASSAGTSYSYNEQFF . TRBJ2-1 few TRBV9
TGCAGCGCCGACAGGGGAATGAACACTGAAGCTTTCTTT CSADRGMNTEAFF TRBD1 TRBJ1-1 . TRBV29-1
TGTGCCAGCAGCCGGGACATCGGATACGAGCAGTACTTC CASSRDIGYEQYF . TRBJ2-7 . TRBV2
TGTGCCAGCAGCTTGGACAGGTACACAGATACGCAGTATTTT CASSLDRYTDTQYF . TRBJ2-3 . TRBV5-5
TGTGCCACTAGCCGGGGGAACCAAGAGACCCAGTACTTC CATSRGNQETQYF . TRBJ2-5 . TRBV7-2
TGTGCCAGCAGCCAAGATCGGTGGAGCTCTGGAAACACCATATATTTT CASSQDRWSSGNTIYF . TRBJ1-3 . TRBV4-2
TGCGCCAGCAGCCTGAGTTGGACAGAGTCCTACGAGCAGTACTTC CASSLSWTESYEQYF . TRBJ2-7 . TRBV5-1
TGTGCCAGCCGTCCCACAGGGACGAATGAGCAGTTCTTC CASRPTGTNEQFF . TRBJ2-1 once TRBV6-1